The 27 T cell receptor beta chains below all came from one sample that was sequenced in a study of shared clonotypes between healthy human individuals. Profiled with immunoSEQ multiplex PCR; TCRdb holds only in-frame clones, not every one. The sample has roughly 2,500,000 clones, 80% to 95% seen once. Input material: naive CD4+ T cells from PBMCs. The sample's subset: CD45RA+ positively selected. The receptors derive from a man in his late teens or twenties in good health. Some clones in this sample may be carry-over from other donors' samples.

The chain has TRBV5-1 and TRBJ2-5; D not certain. Trimming shortened V by 4 bases and J by 4 bases, and 17 bases separated the two germline ends. Germline V gives CDR1 SGHRS, CDR2 YFSETQ. The CDR3 has 15 amino acids. The CDR3 loop reads CASSGGRPLGETQYF. In nucleotides, the CDR3 is TGCGCCAGCAGCGGCGGCCGACCCCTTGGAGAGACCCAGTACTTC.

The chain couples TRBV30 to TRBJ2-5, with D maybe TRBD1 (6 bases). Germline assignment: CDR1 GTSNPN and CDR2 SVGIG (reference sequence). Trimming left V 5 bases short and J 4 bases short, with 14 bases between. This CDR3 comprises 13 residues. The CDR3 DNA sequence: TGTGCCTGGGGCCTACAGGGTTCAGAGACCCAGTACTTC. It specifies CAWGLQGSETQYF.

The chain employs TRBV4-2 and TRBJ2-1; D remains ambiguous. In germline, CDR1 is LGHNA, CDR2 YNFKEQ. This CDR3 is built from 14 residues. V was clipped by 4 bases and J by 7 bases, with 14 bases between them. Here the CDR3 reads CASSPPPFGNEQFF. The CDR3 DNA is TGTGCCAGCAGCCCGCCTCCCTTTGGGAATGAGCAGTTCTTC.

The sample holds one count of this clone. The chain couples TRBV30 to TRBJ1-1, with D possibly TRBD1 on 6 matching bases. Trimming took off 7 bases at V and 3 bases at J, with 21 bases between the two ends. The germline CDR1 and CDR2 sequences are GTSNPN and SVGIG (reference sequence). This CDR3 has 15 amino acids. Here the CDR3 reads CASTARETGYTEAFF. The CDR3 region has the DNA TGTGCCTCTACCGCCCGGGAAACAGGGTACACTGAAGCTTTCTTT.

The chain links TRBV18 to TRBJ1-2; D unclear. This CDR3 spans 15 amino acids. Trimming cost V 2 bases and J 1 base, with 11 bases left between them. Germline V gives CDR1 KGHSH, CDR2 LQKENI. CDR3 residues: CASSPARTYNYGYTF. CDR3 coding DNA: TGTGCCAGCTCACCAGCCCGGACGTATAACTATGGCTACACCTTC.

This clone has only a few counts. The CDR3 nucleotides read TGTGCCAGCCTGGAGGGCCCTTACAATGAGCAGTTCTTC. It translates to CASLEGPYNEQFF. The chain couples TRBV28 to TRBJ2-1; D is perhaps TRBD2 (6 bases). The CDR3 runs 13 residues. Germline V CDR1 and CDR2: MDHEN, SYDVKM. Trimming stripped 8 bases from V and 4 bases from J, with 12 bases between. The full variable domain, in which reference TRBV28 and TRBJ2-1 provide the parts outside the CDR3, is DVKVTQSSRYLVKRTGEKVFLECVQDMDHENMFWYRQDPGLGLRLIYFSYDVKMKEKGDIPEGYSVSREKKERFSLILESASTNQTSMYLCASLEGPYNEQFFGPGTRLTVL.

This clone was picked up one time. Other DNA sequences within the sample encode an identical CDR3. The chain employs TRBV10-3 and TRBJ2-5, with TRBD2 as a possible D gene (6 bases). The CDR3 has 13 amino acids. Trimming removed 3 bases from V and 5 bases from J, with 10 bases in between. Germline loops: CDR1 ENHRY, CDR2 SYGVKD. For the CDR3, the DNA is TGTGCCATCAGTGACAGGGCGGGGGAGACCCAGTACTTC. Residues: CAISDRAGETQYF.

This chain links TRBV28 with TRBJ2-7; weak D call: TRBD2 (5 bases). Germline CDR1 reads MDHEN; CDR2 reads SYDVKM. This CDR3 contains 15 residues. The V end was cut by 6 bases, the J end by 5 bases, with 20 bases between. The CDR3 nucleotides are TGTGCCAGCAGGCGACCGGGATCCTCTGTCCACGAGCAGTACTTC. Amino acid sequence: CASRRPGSSVHEQYF.

With respect to this clone: This same CDR3 is encoded by further DNA sequences in the sample. DNA of the CDR3: TGTGCCAGCAGTTTACCAGGGACCTACGAGCAGTACTTC. Translation gives CASSLPGTYEQYF. The J gene is TRBJ2-7, the V gene TRBV28, with TRBD1 as a possible D gene (5 bases). The ends were cut back, 2 bases at V and 2 bases at J, with 7 bases in the middle. Per germline, CDR1 MDHEN and CDR2 SYDVKM. The CDR3 is made up of 13 amino acids.

V is TRBV7-3 and J is TRBJ1-2, with 9 positions matching TRBD1. V trimming: 0 bases; J trimming: 7 bases; junction bases outside the gene matches: 3. The CDR3 runs 14 residues. Germline values: CDR1 SGHTA, CDR2 FQGTGA. CDR3 loop: CASSLTGQGFGYTF. CDR3 nucleotide sequence: TGTGCCAGCAGCTTAACGGGACAGGGTTTTGGCTACACCTTC.

The chain uses TRBV7-9 and TRBJ2-7, with D unclear. Between the trimmed V and J ends, which lost 2 bases and 6 bases, there was a span of 11 bases. This CDR3 is 13 amino acids long. Germline CDR1 reads SEHNR; CDR2 reads FQNEAQ (reference sequence). The CDR3 coding sequence is TGTGCCAGCAGCTTAAATGCCGGTGTCGAGCAGTACTTC. Its protein product is CASSLNAGVEQYF.

V gene TRBV9 combines with J gene TRBJ1-5; D is undetermined. Trimming removed 4 bases at V and 3 bases at J, with 11 bases between. Germline V gene sequence: CDR1 SGDLS, CDR2 YYNGEE. This CDR3 contains 14 residues. Here the CDR3 DNA reads TGTGCCAGCAGCCCAGACGGGAACAATCAGCCCCAGCATTTT. It translates to CASSPDGNNQPQHF.

The rearrangement joins TRBV27 to TRBJ1-5; D perhaps matches TRBD1 (6 bases). The CDR3 runs 15 residues. Germline V gene data show CDR1 as MNHEY and CDR2 as SMNVEV (reference sequence). The V and J ends lost 5 bases and 7 bases respectively, with 18 bases between them. The CDR3 coding sequence is TGTGCCAGCAGTACCGGGAGAGGGGGGGGACAGCCCCAGCATTTT. This codes for CASSTGRGGGQPQHF.

The gene calls are TRBV7-2 and TRBJ2-3, with D possibly TRBD2 on 5 matching bases. CDR1 is SGHTA, CDR2 FQGNSA, per germline. V lost 6 bases and J lost 2, with 18 bases in between. The CDR3 loop spans 16 amino acids. CDR3 sequence reads: CASRLAPQRSTDTQYF. The DNA for the CDR3 is TGTGCCAGCAGATTGGCCCCCCAGCGGTCCACAGATACGCAGTATTTT.

The chain uses TRBV7-2 and TRBJ1-2; 8 nucleotides line up with TRBD1. The ends lost 1 base at V and 6 bases at J; junction bases unmatched: 4. Germline V gene data show CDR1 as SGHTA and CDR2 as FQGNSA. CDR3 length: 14 residues. The CDR3 region has the DNA TGTGCCAGCAGCTTAGGGCAGGGGGCCCATGGCTACACCTTC. Translation gives CASSLGQGAHGYTF.

This chain uses TRBV14 with TRBJ2-5, with D perhaps matching TRBD1 (5 bases). This CDR3 spans 15 amino acids. CDR1 and CDR2 from the germline V gene are SGHDN and FVKESK. Trimming removed 0 bases at V and 4 bases at J, with 12 bases between. Written as DNA, the CDR3 is TGTGCCAGCAGCCAAGATAGCAGGGTAGGAGAGACCCAGTACTTC. Translating it yields CASSQDSRVGETQYF.

The J gene is TRBJ2-5, the V gene TRBV19, with a weak D call TRBD2 (5 bases). CDR3 length: 14 amino acids. The germline V gene has CDR1 LNHDA and CDR2 SQIVND (reference sequence). Deletions cut 4 bases from V and 1 base from J, with 10 bases between. The CDR3 is CASSTRRGQETQYF. CDR3 in DNA: TGTGCCAGTAGTACCCGTCGGGGCCAAGAGACCCAGTACTTC.

The chain is built from TRBV28 and TRBJ1-2, with D possibly TRBD1 on 6 matching bases. The CDR3 is 14 amino acids. V lost 2 bases and J lost 7, with 14 bases in between. Germline assignment: CDR1 MDHEN and CDR2 SYDVKM. The CDR3 loop is CASSLLQQGRGYTF. For the CDR3, the DNA is TGTGCCAGCAGTTTACTCCAACAGGGTCGTGGCTACACCTTC.

The CDR3 is CASSSRTRTGGDTEAFF. The DNA of the CDR3 is TGTGCCAGCAGCTCTCGGACTCGGACAGGGGGAGACACTGAAGCTTTCTTT. The chain carries TRBV4-2 and TRBJ1-1, with 10 bases fitting TRBD1. The CDR3 is made up of 17 amino acids. From germline, CDR1 is LGHNA and CDR2 YNFKEQ. V shed 5 bases, J shed 3 bases, and the junction held 12 bases outside the gene matches.

The chain combines TRBV4-1 with TRBJ2-2; 7 nucleotides match TRBD2. V shed 4 bases and J 6 bases; nucleotides not matched to a gene: 5. CDR1 is MGHRA, CDR2 YSYEKL, per germline. The CDR3 sequence is 14 residues long. The CDR3 region has the DNA TGCGCCAGCAGCCCCCGGGGGGATCCCGGGGAGCTGTTTTTT. Translation gives CASSPRGDPGELFF.

The chain is built from TRBV6-1 and TRBJ2-7; D perhaps matches TRBD2 (5 bases). Germline CDR1 reads MNHNS; CDR2 reads SASEGT. Trimming removed 2 bases at V and 3 bases at J, with 11 bases between. The CDR3 totals 14 residues. CDR3 in DNA: TGTGCCAGCAGTGAAACGGGAAGGTACTACGAGCAGTACTTC. Translating gives CASSETGRYYEQYF.

This chain connects TRBV7-2 to TRBJ1-5, with D tentatively TRBD1 (6 bases). Per germline, CDR1 SGHTA and CDR2 FQGNSA. Between the trimmed V and J ends, which lost 3 bases and 4 bases, there was a span of 10 bases. This CDR3 has 14 residues. In nucleotides, the CDR3 is TGTGCCAGCAGCTTGAAAACAGGGAATCAGCCCCAGCATTTT. Amino acid sequence: CASSLKTGNQPQHF.

The chain has TRBV21-1 and TRBJ2-7; TRBD2 reflects the table's D call only, with no check against the DNA. TRBV21-1 is marked as a pseudogene. This CDR3 contains 18 residues. CDR3 in DNA: TGTGCCAGCAGCAAAGAATTCGGAGTTAGGTCTAGCTCCTACGAGCAGTACTTC. This gives the protein CASSKEFGVRSSSYEQYF.

The chain combines TRBV27 with TRBJ1-2, with 9 bases lining up with TRBD1. Trimming took 4 bases from V and 5 from J; bases not matched to a gene: 14. Germline CDR1 MNHEY, CDR2 SMNVEV (reference sequence). This CDR3 has 17 residues. For the CDR3, the DNA is TGTGCCAGCAGTTGGCGAAATAGGGACAGGGAACCTTATGGCTACACCTTC. Its translation is CASSWRNRDREPYGYTF.

In its sample, this clone was seen once. The V gene is TRBV28, the J gene TRBJ1-1; 11 bases line up with TRBD1. CDR3 length equals 17 residues. Germline CDR1 MDHEN, CDR2 SYDVKM. Trimming removed 5 bases from V and 0 bases from J; junction bases left unmatched: 8. The CDR3: CASSPWTGGVVNTEAFF. Here the CDR3 DNA reads TGTGCCAGCAGTCCCTGGACAGGGGGCGTTGTGAACACTGAAGCTTTCTTT. The whole variable domain, filled in from reference TRBV28 and TRBJ1-1, reads DVKVTQSSRYLVKRTGEKVFLECVQDMDHENMFWYRQDPGLGLRLIYFSYDVKMKEKGDIPEGYSVSREKKERFSLILESASTNQTSMYLCASSPWTGGVVNTEAFFGQGTRLTVV.

Note on this clone: Other DNA sequences in this specimen translate into the identical CDR3. This chain uses TRBV28 with TRBJ1-2; a weak D match, TRBD1 (6 bases). Looked up from germline, CDR1 is MDHEN and CDR2 is SYDVKM. Deletions cut 5 bases from V and 2 bases from J, with 9 bases between. The CDR3 consists of 13 residues. The CDR3 protein is CASSLDRNYGYTF. CDR3 DNA: TGTGCCAGCAGTCTGGACAGAAACTATGGCTACACCTTC.

This sequence joins TRBV28 and TRBJ1-3, with a tentative D call TRBD1 (5 bases). The CDR3 has 13 residues. In germline, CDR1 is MDHEN, CDR2 SYDVKM. V lost 7 bases and J 2 bases, leaving 9 bases between the germline ends. The CDR3: CASIFRAGNTIYF. The CDR3 DNA reads TGTGCCAGCATCTTCAGGGCTGGAAACACCATATATTTT.